The source of this T cell receptor beta chain is a study of beta chain features in type 1 diabetes. Study-wide findings and caveats: The study found moderately but significantly shorter TCRB CDR3s in all four CD4+ subsets of Type 1 diabetes patients.

Sorting of CD4+ naive, central memory, regulatory and stem cell-like memory cells was performed via CD45RO/CCR7/CD25/CD127/CD95/CD27. The authors reverse transcribed all of the isolated RNA, so sequencing captured expressed TCRB transcripts. Data came from immunoSEQ multiplex PCR; TCRdb stores just in-frame clones and leaves some out. The sample records a few hundred thousand clones, 14% being singletons. About this clone: Antigen unknown.

Trimming cost V 4 bases and J 5 bases; bases outside gene matches: 7. Germline lookup yields CDR1 SGHRS and CDR2 YFSETQ. The CDR3 spans 15 residues. This clonotype was obtained from a man younger than 45 with type 1 diabetes. Material for sequencing was naive CD4+ T cells from blood. V gene TRBV5-1 combines with J gene TRBJ2-5; 11 bases are shared with TRBD2. CDR3 bases: TGCGCCAGCAGCCCGGCTGGACTAGCGGGTGAGACCCAGTACTTC. Protein product: CASSPAGLAGETQYF.